This record covers a single T cell receptor beta chain. Antigen: not known. CDR3 length equals 12 residues. The V end lost 1 base, the J end lost 2 bases, and 3 bases lay between the germline ends. CDR1 and CDR2 (germline): LGHDT, YNNKEL (reference sequence). The data belong to a study of T-cell memory formation after mild COVID-19. TCRdb ran MiXCR on the 5' RACE reads and lists one entry per CDR3 protein. The sample shows under 70,000 distinct CDR3 sequences, 9.3% of them seen only once. General observations from the study: Some clones that responded were present in memory (sampled pre-infection), which suggests cross-reactive memory joined. Among contracting clones, CD4+ were mainly CM/EM and CD8+ enriched in EMRA. Clonal second-wave expansions that peaked on day 37 had unconfirmed SARS-CoV-2 specificity. Clones contracting day 15 to 85 were balanced CD4/CD8; later expanders leaned CD4+.

The specimen sequenced was PBMCs or a T cell subset sorted from them (not recorded which). V gene TRBV3-1 combines with J gene TRBJ2-7; D unclear. This TCR came from a man aged 18 to 30 who had mild COVID-19 (a few samples of this study predate the infection). Cell type and time point are not known. CDR3 nucleotides: TGTGCCAGCAGCCAAGTTCCCTACGAGCAGTACTTC. It encodes CASSQVPYEQYF.